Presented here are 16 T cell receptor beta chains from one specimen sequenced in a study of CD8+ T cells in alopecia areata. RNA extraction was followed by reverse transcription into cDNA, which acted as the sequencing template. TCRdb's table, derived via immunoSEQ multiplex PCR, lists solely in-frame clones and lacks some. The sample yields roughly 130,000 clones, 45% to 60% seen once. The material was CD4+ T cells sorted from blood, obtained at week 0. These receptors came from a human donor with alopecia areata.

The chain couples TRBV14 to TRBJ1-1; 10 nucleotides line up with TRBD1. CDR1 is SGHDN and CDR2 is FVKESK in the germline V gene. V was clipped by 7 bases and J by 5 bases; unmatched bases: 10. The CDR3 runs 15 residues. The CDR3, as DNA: TGTGCCAGCACCCGGACAGGGGGGGAAGGAACTGAAGCTTTCTTT. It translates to CASTRTGGEGTEAFF.

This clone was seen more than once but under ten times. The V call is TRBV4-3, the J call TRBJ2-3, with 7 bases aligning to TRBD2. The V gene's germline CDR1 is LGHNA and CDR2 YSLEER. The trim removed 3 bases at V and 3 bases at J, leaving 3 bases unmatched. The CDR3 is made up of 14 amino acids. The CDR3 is CASSHGTITDTQYF. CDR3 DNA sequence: TGCGCCAGCAGCCACGGGACTATTACAGATACGCAGTATTTT.

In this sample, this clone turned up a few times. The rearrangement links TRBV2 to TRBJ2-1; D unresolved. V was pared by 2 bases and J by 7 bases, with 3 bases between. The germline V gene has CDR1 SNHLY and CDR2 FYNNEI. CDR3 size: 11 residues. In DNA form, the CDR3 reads TGTGCCAGCAGTGAAAGGAATGAGCAGTTCTTC. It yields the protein CASSERNEQFF.

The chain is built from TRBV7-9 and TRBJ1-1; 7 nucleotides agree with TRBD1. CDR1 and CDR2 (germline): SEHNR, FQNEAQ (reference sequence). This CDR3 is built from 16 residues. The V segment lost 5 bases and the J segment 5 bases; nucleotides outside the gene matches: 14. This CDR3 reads CASSPGDRVGSTEAFF. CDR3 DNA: TGTGCCAGCAGCCCCGGAGACAGGGTAGGAAGTACTGAAGCTTTCTTT.

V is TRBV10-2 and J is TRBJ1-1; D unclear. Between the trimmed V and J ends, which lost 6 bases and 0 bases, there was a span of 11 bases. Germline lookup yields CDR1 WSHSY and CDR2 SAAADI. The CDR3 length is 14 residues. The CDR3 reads CASRGRSMNTEAFF. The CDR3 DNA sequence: TGCGCCAGCAGAGGACGGAGTATGAACACTGAAGCTTTCTTT.

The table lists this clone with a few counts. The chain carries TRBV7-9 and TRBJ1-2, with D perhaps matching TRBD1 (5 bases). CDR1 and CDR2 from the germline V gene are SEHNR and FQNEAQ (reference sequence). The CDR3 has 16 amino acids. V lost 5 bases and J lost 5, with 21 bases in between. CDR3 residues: CASSDPRTLPGYGYTF. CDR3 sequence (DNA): TGTGCCAGCAGCGACCCTAGGACTCTCCCAGGGTATGGCTACACCTTC.

CDR3 in DNA: TGTGCCAGCAGCTTCGGCGGGGGGGCCCCAGATACGCAGTATTTT. Encoded protein: CASSFGGGAPDTQYF. The rearrangement links TRBV5-4 to TRBJ2-3, with 9 bases identical to TRBD2. Per germline, CDR1 SGHNT and CDR2 YYREEE (reference sequence). The CDR3 runs to 15 residues. With 2 bases clipped from V and 4 bases from J, the junction kept 5 bases outside the gene matches. The entire variable domain, with the rest obtained from reference TRBV5-4 and TRBJ2-3, is as follows: ETGVTQSPTHLIKTRGQQVTLRCSSQSGHNTVSWYQQALGQGPQFIFQYYREEENGRGNFPPRFSGLQFPNYSSELNVNALELDDSALYLCASSFGGGAPDTQYFGPGTRLTVL.

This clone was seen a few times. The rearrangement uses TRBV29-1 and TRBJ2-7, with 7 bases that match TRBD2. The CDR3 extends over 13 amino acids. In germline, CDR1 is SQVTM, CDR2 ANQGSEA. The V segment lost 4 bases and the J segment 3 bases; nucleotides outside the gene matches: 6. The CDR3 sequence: CSVGEGQDYEQYF. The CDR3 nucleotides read TGCAGCGTTGGGGAGGGTCAGGACTACGAGCAGTACTTC.

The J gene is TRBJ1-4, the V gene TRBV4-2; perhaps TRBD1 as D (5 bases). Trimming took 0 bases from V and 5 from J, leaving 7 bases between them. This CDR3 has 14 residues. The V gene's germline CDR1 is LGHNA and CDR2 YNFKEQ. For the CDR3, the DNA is TGTGCCAGCAGCCAAGACAGGGCGAATGAAAAACTGTTTTTT. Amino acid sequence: CASSQDRANEKLFF.

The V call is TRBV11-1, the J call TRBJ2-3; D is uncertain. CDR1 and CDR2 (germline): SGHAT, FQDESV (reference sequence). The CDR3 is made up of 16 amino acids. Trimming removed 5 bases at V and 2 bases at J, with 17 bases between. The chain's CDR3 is CASSRNIEGATDTQYF. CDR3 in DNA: TGTGCCAGCAGCCGAAACATAGAAGGAGCCACAGATACGCAGTATTTT. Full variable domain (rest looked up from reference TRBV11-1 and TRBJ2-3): EAEVAQSPRYKITEKSQAVAFWCDPISGHATLYWYRQILGQGPELLVQFQDESVVDDSQLPKDRFSAERLKGVDSTLKIQPAELGDSAMYLCASSRNIEGATDTQYFGPGTRLTVL.

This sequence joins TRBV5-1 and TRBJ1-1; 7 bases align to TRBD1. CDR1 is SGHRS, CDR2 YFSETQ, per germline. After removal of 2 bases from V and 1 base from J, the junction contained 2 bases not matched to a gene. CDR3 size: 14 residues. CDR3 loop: CASSFGQENTEAFF. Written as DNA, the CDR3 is TGCGCCAGCAGCTTCGGACAGGAGAACACTGAAGCTTTCTTT.

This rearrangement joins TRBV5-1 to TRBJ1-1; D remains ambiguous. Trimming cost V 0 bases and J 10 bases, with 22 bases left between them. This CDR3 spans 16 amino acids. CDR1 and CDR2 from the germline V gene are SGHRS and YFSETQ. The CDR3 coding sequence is TGCGCCAGCAGCTTGGAGTTCGATAGGGCCACTTTCAGAGCTTTCTTT. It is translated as CASSLEFDRATFRAFF.

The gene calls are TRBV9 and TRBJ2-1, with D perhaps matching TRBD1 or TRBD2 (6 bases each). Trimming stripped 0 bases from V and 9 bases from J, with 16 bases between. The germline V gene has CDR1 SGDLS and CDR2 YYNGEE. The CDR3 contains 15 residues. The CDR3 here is CASSVVGGAVPEQFF. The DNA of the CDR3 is TGTGCCAGCAGCGTAGTCGGGGGCGCCGTCCCTGAGCAGTTCTTC. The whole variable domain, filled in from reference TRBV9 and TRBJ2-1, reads DSGVTQTPKHLITATGQRVTLRCSPRSGDLSVYWYQQSLDQGLQFLIQYYNGEERAKGNILERFSAQQFPDLHSELNLSSLELGDSALYFCASSVVGGAVPEQFFGPGTRLTVL.

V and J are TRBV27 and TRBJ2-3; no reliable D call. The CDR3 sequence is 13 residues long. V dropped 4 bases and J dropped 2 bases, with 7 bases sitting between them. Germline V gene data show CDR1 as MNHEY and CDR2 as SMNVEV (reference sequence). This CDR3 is CASSSRNTDTQYF. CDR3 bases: TGTGCCAGCAGTTCCCGTAACACAGATACGCAGTATTTT.

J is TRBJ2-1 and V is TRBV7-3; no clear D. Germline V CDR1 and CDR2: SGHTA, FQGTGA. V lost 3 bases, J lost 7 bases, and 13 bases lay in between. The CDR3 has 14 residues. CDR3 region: CASSFGEPTNEQFF. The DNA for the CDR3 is TGTGCCAGCAGCTTCGGCGAGCCGACGAATGAGCAGTTCTTC.

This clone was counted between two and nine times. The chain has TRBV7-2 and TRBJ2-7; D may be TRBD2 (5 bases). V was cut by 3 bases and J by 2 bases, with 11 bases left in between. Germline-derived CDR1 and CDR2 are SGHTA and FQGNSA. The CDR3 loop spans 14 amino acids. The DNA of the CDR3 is TGTGCCAGCAGCTTGACTACAAGCACCTACGAGCAGTACTTC. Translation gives CASSLTTSTYEQYF.